This entry describes one T cell receptor (beta chain). Its antigen is still unknown. The sample is drawn from a study of CD8 T cells in Susac syndrome. Findings and limits, study-wide: Individuals included in the TCR sequencing and HLA analysis were acknowledged by the study to be relatively few in number.

In blood CD8+ and CD4+ T cells, TCR beta underwent sequencing. Negative isolation yielded CD8+ and CD4+ T cells; FACS enriched TEMRA cells. Random hexamers were used to reverse transcribe an amount of roughly 0.45 to 1 ug RNA. Amplification of TCR beta CDR3 spanned 54 Vbeta and 13 Jbeta via immunoSEQ multiplex PCR. TCRdb passed the immunoSEQ multiplex PCR reads through MiXCR, listing each CDR3 protein once. Of 150,000 to 200,000 distinct CDR3 sequences listed, about 90% are singletons. Sequences were obtained from CD4+ T cells from PBMCs. This TCR was sampled from a human donor in good health.

In DNA form, the CDR3 reads TGTGCCAGCGGCCCCAGGGAGCAGTACTTC. Protein product: CASGPREQYF. The chain links TRBV13 to TRBJ2-7; no firm D call. The CDR3 has 10 amino acids. Germline CDR1 reads PRHDT; CDR2 reads FYEKMQ (reference sequence). Trimming removed 8 bases from V and 7 bases from J, with 9 bases in between.